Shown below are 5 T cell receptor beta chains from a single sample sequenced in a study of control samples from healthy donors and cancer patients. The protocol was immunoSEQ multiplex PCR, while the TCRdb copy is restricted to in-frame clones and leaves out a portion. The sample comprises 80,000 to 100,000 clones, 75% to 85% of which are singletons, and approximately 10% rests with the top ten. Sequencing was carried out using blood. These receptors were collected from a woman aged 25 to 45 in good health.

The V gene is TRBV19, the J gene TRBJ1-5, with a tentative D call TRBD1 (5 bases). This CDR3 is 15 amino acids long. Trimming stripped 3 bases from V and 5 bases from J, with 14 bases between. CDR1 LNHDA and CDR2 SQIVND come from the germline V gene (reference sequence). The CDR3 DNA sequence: TGTGCCAGTAGTATTAGTCAGGGTTTCGATCAGCCCCAGCATTTT. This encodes CASSISQGFDQPQHF.

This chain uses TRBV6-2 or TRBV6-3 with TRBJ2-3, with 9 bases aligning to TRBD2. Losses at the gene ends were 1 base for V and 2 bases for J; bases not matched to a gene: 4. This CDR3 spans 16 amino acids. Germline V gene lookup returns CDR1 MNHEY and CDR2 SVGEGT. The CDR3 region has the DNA TGTGCCAGCAGTTACTTAGCGGGGGAGAACACAGATACGCAGTATTTT. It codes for CASSYLAGENTDTQYF.

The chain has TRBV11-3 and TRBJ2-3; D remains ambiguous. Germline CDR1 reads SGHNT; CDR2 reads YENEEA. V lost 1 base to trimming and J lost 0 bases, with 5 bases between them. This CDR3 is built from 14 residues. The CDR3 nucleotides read TGTGCCAGCAGCTTAGCCCCTAGCACAGATACGCAGTATTTT. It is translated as CASSLAPSTDTQYF.

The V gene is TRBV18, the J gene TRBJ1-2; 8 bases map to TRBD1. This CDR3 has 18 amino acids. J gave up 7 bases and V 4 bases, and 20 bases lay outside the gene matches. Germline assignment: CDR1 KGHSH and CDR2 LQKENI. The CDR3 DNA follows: TGTGCCAGCTCACATGGACAGGGACGATCGGGCTTAATCGTTGGCTACACCTTC. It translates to CASSHGQGRSGLIVGYTF. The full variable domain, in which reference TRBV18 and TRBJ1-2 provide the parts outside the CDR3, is NAGVMQNPRHLVRRRGQEARLRCSPMKGHSHVYWYRQLPEEGLKFMVYLQKENIIDESGMPKERFSAEFPKEGPSILRIQQVVRGDSAAYFCASSHGQGRSGLIVGYTFGSGTRLTVV.

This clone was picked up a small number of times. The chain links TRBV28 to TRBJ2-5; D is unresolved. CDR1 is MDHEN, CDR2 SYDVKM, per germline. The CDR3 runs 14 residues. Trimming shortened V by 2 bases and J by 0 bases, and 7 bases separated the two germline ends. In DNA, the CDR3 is TGTGCCAGCAGTTTAGAGATTAACCAAGAGACCCAGTACTTC. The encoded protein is CASSLEINQETQYF.